The TCR beta chain under discussion was sequenced for a study of cytomegalovirus exposure and HLA in healthy donors (dated by TCRdb to 2016 to 2017). With respect to the entire study: An earlier analysis of approximately 640 of the donors reported 250 to 300 Gb of sequence data and roughly 110 million unique TCR beta sequences from about 179 million T cells. An early release covering over 500 HLA-typed donors comprised about 290 gigabases of sequencing data and about 90 million unique TCR sequences. Of the approximately 400 genotyped donors, approximately 83% fell in the genetic ancestry cluster associated with self-reported Caucasian donors. The study aimed to test whether cataloging public T cell receptors could reveal signatures of past pathogen exposure. The study used immunosequencing to profile the T cell repertoires of about 670 subjects and linked those repertoires to cytomegalovirus serostatus. Along with the approximately 600-subject first cohort, a separate validation cohort of some 130 different subjects was used. High-throughput TCR immunosequencing, statistical association of individual TCRs with disease status, and machine learning were combined to predict cytomegalovirus infection status. A later analysis re-analyzed previously published TCR beta repertoires from 660 or so donors and added high-resolution HLA genotyping to study TCR occurrence patterns. In the later analysis, no new phenotypic data were used to find candidate immune exposures; instead, reliance was placed on TCR beta sequences and their occurrence across donors. An earlier analysis of around 640 of the donors used high-throughput TCR beta sequencing to judge whether each TCR beta V gene segment behaved as functional or pseudogenic. Alongside the repertoire data, information on donor age, sex, ethnicity and CMV serostatus was compiled. A later genetic analysis took genome-wide SNP genotypes for about 55% of the 666 donors and used that subset as a discovery cohort. Every discovery cohort repertoire had been produced on one sequencing platform. HLA typing covered class I and class II loci at four-digit resolution. The number of typed donors differed by locus: about 620-630 for A, B, C, DRB1 and DQB1; 500 to 550 for DQA1; over 600 for DPA1; and 400 to 480 for DPB1. Roughly 5 DR-DQ haplotypes were handled as single units for association and clustering because linkage in the cohort was strong. Among about 370 genotyped donors of the cohort, an average of about 240,000 unique TCR beta nucleotide sequences was sequenced per donor, of which roughly 18% were non-productive.

Findings and caveats that apply to the study as a whole: In this cohort, only TCR beta chains were sequenced, and detectable features were limited by the absence of alpha or paired-chain data. According to the authors, the approach could potentially be generalized to other disease states and immunological phenotypes. HLA typing was unavailable for some donors at each locus, so association tests used only the typed subset. Correlated functional status among segregating V segments might reflect linkage disequilibrium, but an unknown experimental factor could not be ruled out. In a later analysis, more than 15,000 TCR beta sequences were associated with specific HLA alleles at a false discovery rate of 0.05. Because counts were too low, around 17 rarely observed V segments, including chromosome 9 orphons, were left out of the earlier analysis of some 640 of the donors. In a later analysis, TCR association rates were found to vary across HLA loci, with the most associated TCRs seen for DRB1 alleles and the fewest for HLA-C alleles. The only immune exposure information available for the cohort was CMV serostatus. In a later analysis, most CMV-associated TCR beta chains were found to appear HLA-restricted, with HLA associations seemingly driven largely by CMV exposure. In a later analysis, HLA-associated TCR beta chains showed more clonal expansion and lower generation probabilities than non-associated chains that were equally common. Some IMGT-functional V segments, including TRBV6-2 and TRBV6-3, could not be told apart with the 87-base-pair reads, so those segments were excluded. Roughly uniform sequencing depth across donors was assumed in presence/absence analyses, although this assumption may not hold. Several of the top co-occurrence clusters appeared to be linked to parvovirus B19, influenza, CMV and Epstein-Barr virus, according to a later analysis. The study gave a list of 150 to 200 TCR beta chains associated with cytomegalovirus. In vitro tests confirmed that a few of the cytomegalovirus-associated TCR beta chains recognize cytomegalovirus antigens. An association between a missense DCLRE1C variant and V-gene and J-gene trimming of TCR beta chains was found in a later genetic analysis and replicated in an independent cohort. While some public TCRs were present in many individuals, most TCR sequences turned up only very rarely across donors. A further reported finding was that TCR beta sequences accurately predicted the HLA-A and HLA-B alleles for most subjects in the first cohort. The sequencing pipeline was judged likely to have produced a cluster of highly shared sequence variants as a technical artifact. When HLA alleles, especially DR and DQ, strongly co-occurred, attributing TCR associations to individual alleles was difficult. In an earlier analysis of fewer than 750 of the donors, most TCR beta V segments were observed in productive rearrangements about 87% or about 30% of the time, broadly matching IMGT annotations. Cytomegalovirus status was reported to be diagnosed by the classifier with high specificity and sensitivity in both the original and validation cohorts. A later genetic analysis reported fewer N-insertions in productive TCRs among donors in an Asian-associated ancestry cluster than the roughly 700-donor mean.

This clone occurred a few times. The specificity of this receptor is unknown. No per-base quality is available; no much larger clone lies one base away. Reading from cysteine to phenylalanine, the CDR3 counts 16 amino acids. Here the CDR3 DNA is all that survives: 48 bases in frame from base 1. The CDR1 and CDR2 encoded by the germline V gene (reference sequence) are PRHDT and FYEKMQ. Clipping removes 5 bases from V and 1 base from J, with 11 as the unmatched junction base count. The library was obtained by the immunoSEQ multiplex PCR assay. For the multiplex PCR, a mixture combining 60 forward primers for TCR Vbeta segments and 13 reverse primers for TCR Jbeta segments was used. A multiplex PCR assay on genomic DNA amplified the CDR3 region of rearranged TCR beta genes. On the Illumina HiSeq System, the amplified TCR beta libraries were sequenced as 87-base-pair reads. The paper's data handling went like this. In a later analysis, tens of millions of unique TCR beta chains were counted across the approximately 640 repertoires, and roughly 10 million of these chains were shared by at least two donors. Raw reads were error-corrected and collapsed into unique sequences by a nearest-neighbor algorithm in which closely related sequences were merged to remove PCR and sequencing errors. Alignment of CDR3 sequences to IMGT reference sequences was used to assign V, D and J gene segments. For a sequence to be retained, at least a six-nucleotide match to both a V gene segment and a J gene segment was required. Rearrangements were called productive when the CDR3 lacked stop codons and stayed in frame with V and J; all others were non-productive. Following IMGT convention, CDR3 was defined as the stretch from the second conserved V-encoded cysteine to the conserved J-encoded phenylalanine. Sequences without an unambiguous match to a single V gene segment were excluded from the earlier analysis of several hundred of the donors. An earlier analysis of under 750 of the donors called V segments functional above 56.7% productive rearrangements and segregating when the between-donor standard deviation exceeded 5%. To diagnose cytomegalovirus status from the catalog of TCR beta chain sequences, a statistical classification framework was built. In a later analysis, V and J genes were assigned by comparing TCR nucleotide sequences against IMGT/GENE-DB human TR gene sequences. A later analysis assigned CDR3 sequences and most-parsimonious VDJ recombination scenarios with the TCRdist pipeline. In a later analysis, each TCR beta chain was defined by its CDR3 amino acid sequence together with its V-gene family, and reads without a unique V-gene family were excluded. In a later analysis, around 600 highly shared, low-generation-probability nucleotide sequences were removed to address suspected cross-contamination and a sequencing artifact. For each public chain, a later analysis derived a clonal expansion index from normalized ranks of inferred template counts within each repertoire. Generation probabilities in a later analysis came from a VDJ recombination model fitted to out-of-frame rearrangements, and those results were checked against IGoR. Hypergeometric tests were used in a later analysis to score TCR-TCR, TCR-HLA and TCR-CMV co-occurrence, with a repertoire-size bias correction applied to the TCR pairs. A later analysis estimated false discovery rates by permuting HLA or CMV assignments 20 times. In a later analysis, co-occurring TCRs were grouped using DBSCAN, with TCRdist sequence similarity added in when clustering inside HLA-allele-positive subsets. Repertoires with fewer than 30,000 or more than 120,000 public chains were left out of co-occurrence clustering, as were four to six repertoires with anomalous nucleotide sharing. TCRdb re-hosts the immuneACCESS table, in-frame sequences only. Its copies lack some clones; in the studies checked, an unresolved V gene accounts for under half of them, and the cause for the rest is not known. Clonal size and the V and J genes are those of that table, whereas D and trimming came from the DNA. The sample has 160,000 or so clones on record, around 85% of them singletons. The top ten clonotypes cover around 1.3% of the sample.

In total, approximately 700 healthy bone marrow donors made up the cohort. Cohort members were all nominally healthy when sampled, although unrecorded immune exposures were likely present. The donor was CMV seropositive and was included in the group of 250 to 350 seropositive cohort members. A peripheral blood sample was provided by each donor, and peripheral blood mononuclear cells were used for TCR beta sequencing. The Qiagen DNeasy Blood Extraction Kit was used to extract genomic DNA from the blood cell samples. The TCR sequence derives from a man aged 45 to 65 in good health and CMV-seropositive. The chain is encoded by TRBV13 joined to TRBJ2-7, with 7 central nucleotides matching TRBD1. The sample consisted of PBMCs. Read as DNA, the sequence is TGTGCCAGCAGCCTCAGATACGACAGGGAATCCTACGAGCAGTACTTC. Its translation is CASSLRYDRESYEQYF.